These T cell receptor beta chains were read from a single sample in a study of cytomegalovirus exposure and HLA in healthy donors. Here immunoSEQ multiplex PCR was the method, and the copy in TCRdb shows in-frame clones only, minus some. Among around 160,000 clones listed, 75% were seen once. Sequenced input: PBMCs. The receptors shown here come from a woman aged 35 to 49 in good health and CMV-seropositive. CDR3s include the opening cysteine and the closing phenylalanine or tryptophan. A D gene is named only where the DNA matches it firmly. Not every row has a clone size; where given, it reads once, few, many or a size class.

TRBV27	TRBJ2-1	15	.	TRBD2	CASSTGTSDYNEQFF	TGTGCCAGCAGTACCGGGACTAGCGACTACAATGAGCAGTTCTTC
TRBV7-3	TRBJ2-5	14	.	.	CASSLPPNQEAQYF	TGTGCCAGCAGCTTGCCCCCCAACCAAGAGGCCCAGTACTTC
TRBV4-1	TRBJ2-7	15	once	.	CASSQVRAAAYEQYF	TGCGCCAGCAGCCAAGTAAGAGCCGCCGCCTACGAGCAGTACTTC
TRBV6-1	TRBJ1-1	14	.	.	CASSEAWDGAEAFF	TGTGCCAGCAGTGAAGCCTGGGATGGGGCCGAAGCTTTCTTT
TRBV5-1	TRBJ1-3	16	.	.	CASSLRAGFTGNTIYF	TGCGCCAGCAGCTTGCGGGCAGGGTTTACTGGAAACACCATATATTTT
TRBV6-5	TRBJ2-2	15	.	TRBD1	CASSYQGANTGELFF	TGTGCCAGCAGTTATCAGGGGGCGAACACCGGGGAGCTGTTTTTT
TRBV28	TRBJ1-1	11	.	.	CASSLRGLAFF	TGTGCCAGCAGTTTAAGAGGGTTGGCTTTCTTT
TRBV19	TRBJ2-7	15	.	.	CASSPDSGWAYEQYF	TGTGCCAGTAGTCCCGATTCGGGGTGGGCTTACGAGCAGTACTTC
TRBV5-4	TRBJ1-3	15	.	TRBD1	CASSFGQGNGNTIYF	TGTGCCAGCAGCTTCGGACAGGGGAACGGAAACACCATATATTTT
TRBV28	TRBJ2-2	22	.	.	CASSLGGGYFARTGKYTGELFF	TGTGCCAGCAGTTTGGGCGGGGGTTATTTTGCGCGGACAGGGAAGTACACCGGGGAGCTGTTTTTT
TRBV6-1	TRBJ1-4	17	.	TRBD1	CASSERDRGVLNEKLFF	TGTGCCAGCAGTGAAAGAGACAGGGGAGTATTAAATGAAAAACTGTTTTTT
TRBV11-2	TRBJ2-1	16	.	TRBD1	CASSLGTGSWINEQFF	TGTGCCAGCAGCTTGGGGACAGGGTCTTGGATCAATGAGCAGTTCTTC
TRBV5-1	TRBJ2-1	16	.	TRBD2	CASSLALAGDGGEQFF	TGCGCCAGCAGCTTGGCATTGGCGGGAGACGGAGGTGAGCAGTTCTTC
TRBV4-2	TRBJ2-1	17	.	TRBD2	CASSKQEGTSGRNEQFF	TGTGCCAGCAGCAAACAGGAAGGGACTAGCGGGAGAAATGAGCAGTTCTTC
TRBV5-3	TRBJ2-3	16	once	TRBD2	CARSYPASGSADTQYF	TGTGCCAGAAGTTACCCGGCGAGCGGGAGTGCAGATACGCAGTATTTT
TRBV6-5	TRBJ1-2	12	.	.	CASRDRNYGYTF	TGTGCCAGCAGGGACAGAAACTATGGCTACACCTTC
TRBV6-6	TRBJ2-6	14	.	.	CASQVWAGANVLTF	TGTGCCAGCCAAGTCTGGGCGGGGGCCAACGTCCTGACTTTC
TRBV6-6	TRBJ1-1	14	.	TRBD1	CASSWGQGTTEAFF	TGTGCCAGCAGTTGGGGACAGGGTACCACTGAAGCTTTCTTT
TRBV7-2	TRBJ2-7	13	.	.	CASSLPRVDEQYF	TGTGCCAGCAGCTTACCCAGGGTGGACGAGCAGTACTTC
TRBV27	TRBJ2-7	14	.	.	CASSRGQGIGEQYF	TGTGCCAGCAGTCGTGGGCAGGGAATTGGCGAGCAGTACTTC
TRBV4-1	TRBJ1-3	17	.	TRBD1	CASSQETGGYSGNTIYF	TGCGCCAGCAGCCAAGAAACAGGGGGATACTCTGGAAACACCATATATTTT
TRBV11-2	TRBJ1-5	17	.	.	CASSSDTGFGSNQPQHF	TGTGCCAGCAGCTCCGACACAGGTTTCGGGAGCAATCAGCCCCAGCATTTT
TRBV27	TRBJ1-2	14	.	.	CASSNLRQSLGYTF	TGTGCCAGCAGTAACCTAAGACAGTCCCTCGGCTACACCTTC
TRBV4-2	TRBJ1-2	17	.	.	CASSQDPRRTANYGYTF	TGTGCCAGCAGCCAAGATCCCCGACGGACTGCTAACTATGGCTACACCTTC
TRBV27	TRBJ2-7	20	.	.	CASSWTGGSRLTRSGGEQYF	TGTGCCAGCAGCTGGACAGGGGGTAGTAGGCTAACGAGGAGCGGGGGGGAGCAGTACTTC
TRBV6-1	TRBJ1-4	14	.	TRBD1	CASRRGQAGEKLFF	TGTGCCAGCAGGAGGGGGCAGGCGGGTGAAAAACTGTTTTTT
TRBV18	TRBJ2-2	15	once	.	CASSYSPANTGELFF	TGTGCCAGCTCATATTCCCCAGCGAACACCGGGGAGCTGTTTTTT
TRBV6-6	TRBJ1-4	16	.	.	CASSWLSGRPNEKLFF	TGTGCCAGCAGTTGGCTGTCGGGAAGGCCGAATGAAAAACTGTTTTTT
TRBV29-1	TRBJ2-7	11	few	.	CSGGQPYEQYF	TGCAGCGGTGGACAACCCTACGAGCAGTACTTC
TRBV27	TRBJ2-5	14	few	.	CASRERVADGTQYF	TGTGCCAGCAGAGAGCGGGTCGCAGATGGGACCCAGTACTTC
TRBV2	TRBJ1-4	14	.	.	CATKLTGRDEKLFF	TGTGCCACCAAGCTGACCGGGAGGGATGAAAAACTGTTTTTT
TRBV7-9	TRBJ2-7	19	few	.	CASSLAPLSPSARSYEQYF	TGTGCCAGCAGCTTAGCCCCCTTGTCACCTAGCGCACGCTCCTACGAGCAGTACTTC
TRBV28	TRBJ1-5	12	few	.	CASSLQGQPQHF	TGTGCCAGCAGTTTGCAGGGACAGCCCCAGCATTTT
TRBV30	TRBJ1-2	12	.	.	CAWSSGNYGYTF	TGTGCCTGGAGCTCGGGTAACTATGGCTACACCTTC
TRBV14	TRBJ2-2	15	.	.	CASSQFSVSTGELFF	TGTGCCAGCAGCCAATTTAGCGTATCAACCGGGGAGCTGTTTTTT
TRBV15	TRBJ2-7	14	once	.	CATSRDPDSYEQYF	TGTGCCACCAGCAGAGATCCCGACTCGTACGAGCAGTACTTC